This T cell receptor beta chain is from a study of blood T cell repertoires in COVID-19. For the study at large: COVID-19 samples collected from the United States, Italy and Spain covered acute and convalescent phases. The cDNA or gDNA used as material had been derived from T cells, B-cell-depleted T cells, or PBMCs.

Assay: immunoSEQ multiplex PCR; the TCRdb copy retains only in-frame clones and omits some. The table records approximately 90,000 clones, roughly 84% of them present only once. The V gene's germline CDR1 is GTSNPN and CDR2 SVGIG (reference sequence). The CDR3 covers 11 residues. The source of this sequence is a woman over 75 with acute or convalescent COVID-19. The sequencing input was peripheral blood. The J gene is TRBJ2-2, the V gene TRBV30; no reliable D call. The CDR3 region is CGLEILKELFF. The CDR3 bases are TGTGGCCTGGAGATACTTAAGGAGCTGTTTTTT.